This TCR beta chain was captured in a study of cytomegalovirus exposure and HLA in healthy donors. Study-level information: Among over 350 genotyped donors, more than 65% fell in the Caucasian-associated ancestry cluster.

The study's findings and limits: It was shown in a later analysis that HLA-associated TCR beta chains were more clonally expanded than other, equally common chains.

Germline V gene lookup returns CDR1 MNHEY and CDR2 SVGAGI. V lost 7 bases and J lost 8; bases outside the gene matches: 12. There are 15 residues in the CDR3. This clone appeared once. The antigen remains undetermined. The PCR used 60 Vbeta and 13 Jbeta primers. Authors' processing steps: Later work found roughly 80 million unique TCR beta chains, with 9.5 million to 11 million shared. Measured with immunoSEQ multiplex PCR; TCRdb has only the in-frame clones, and not every one. V and J calls and clone size are given by that table; D and trimming were obtained from the DNA. The data contain approximately 150,000 clones, 80% to 85% of them singletons.

Sequenced material: PBMCs. The genes are TRBV6-5 and TRBJ2-1; 9 nucleotides agree with TRBD2. The TCR was taken from a man in his forties or fifties in good health and CMV-seropositive. CDR3 protein: CASTLSGRRGDEQFF. CDR3 nucleotide sequence: TGTGCCAGCACCCTTAGCGGGAGAAGAGGGGATGAGCAGTTCTTC.